This T cell receptor (beta chain) was identified in a study of blood T cell repertoires in COVID-19 (TCRdb year 2020). Turning to the overall study: Samples covering the acute and convalescent phases of COVID-19 were provided by collaborators in the United States, Italy and Spain. A freely available public database, intended as a resource for researchers studying the immune response to SARS-CoV-2, is where the repertoires were released. The sample metadata nearly always contained a de-identified subject ID, COVID-19 status, age in years and sex. HLA class I and class II types, where available, came from metadata supplied by the sample provider rather than from assay-based typing. Deeply sampled blood TCRbeta repertoires from subjects exposed to, actively infected with, or recovered from COVID-19 were included in the dataset. Samples came from the ongoing ImmuneRACE study (first 160 participants) plus 1,254 subjects from 6 global collaborators. The material from the prospective study consisted of cDNA or gDNA derived from T cells, B-cell-depleted T cells, or PBMCs. Overall study outcomes, separate from this receptor: Clinical and demographic metadata were provided uncurated, with the amount varying by source and participant.

The CDR1 and CDR2 encoded by the germline V gene (reference sequence) are SEHNR and FQNEAQ. Germline trimming amounts to 4 bases on V and 4 bases on J, with 15 as the count of junction bases outside the gene matches. Its CDR3 holds 17 amino acids, cysteine through phenylalanine. The CDR3 DNA has 51 bases and is translated from base 1. As to this clone: Which antigen it targets is not known. One base away there is no much larger clone; base qualities are not given.

TCRbeta CDR3 regions were amplified from genomic DNA by means of the immunoSEQ Assay, a bias-controlled multiplex PCR. As for the original processing: Nucleated cell counts per sample were estimated from amplification of reference gene primers within the assay. To quantify the absolute abundance of each unique TCRbeta CDR3 rearrangement, sequence reads were collapsed and filtered. For each sample, productive Simpson clonality was calculated as the square root of Simpson's diversity index over productive rearrangements. Not all clones reach the TCRdb copy of this immuneACCESS table, which keeps in-frame sequences only. Checked studies attribute under half of the gap to unresolved V genes and leave the rest unexplained. V, J and clone size reflect that table, while D and trimming were determined from the DNA. This sample comprises about 520,000 clones, approximately 85% of them detected only once. Roughly 3.2% of the sample lies in the top ten.

Each collaborating institution followed its own protocols to collect whole blood in K2EDTA tubes. For TCRbeta analysis, collaborators shipped samples as frozen whole blood, isolated PBMCs, or DNA extracted from either of those sample types. The specimen sequenced was peripheral blood. The chain couples TRBV7-9 to TRBJ2-7; 8 central bases correspond to TRBD2. The TCR originated in a human donor in a cohort sampled during active COVID-19. The nucleotide sequence reads TGTGCCAGCAGCTCTAAAAGTCGCGGGAGGAACAATTACGAGCAGTACTTC. This is translated as CASSSKSRGRNNYEQYF.